This TCR beta chain was recorded in a study of molecular identifiers for immune sequencing clone quantification. Regarding the study as a whole: With a barcode shared among identical TCR molecules, highly expanded clone sizes could be underestimated.

The CDR3 totals 15 residues. Trimming cost V 5 bases and J 3 bases, with 17 bases left between them. The germline V gene has CDR1 SGHDT and CDR2 YYEEEE. MiXCR, applied by TCRdb to the PCR reads, yields one record per CDR3 protein. Here the sample spans a few hundred thousand distinct CDR3 sequences, approximately 25% being singletons. Sorting isolated naive CD8 T cells as CD8+CD4-CCR7+CD45RA+ events. This clonotype was detected ten times or more. What it recognizes is unknown. The TCR sequence derives from a human donor in good health. Some libraries in this study had Jurkat cell RNA spiked in. V usage is TRBV5-6 and J usage is TRBJ1-1; D unresolved. Sequenced input: naive CD8+ T cells from blood, with Jurkat cell RNA spiked in. As for subset: FACS-sorted CD8+CD4-CCR7+CD45RA+ naive T cells. The DNA of the CDR3 is TGTGCCAGCAGTATAAGTGGCAGCCACTACACTGAAGCTTTCTTT. Protein: CASSISGSHYTEAFF.